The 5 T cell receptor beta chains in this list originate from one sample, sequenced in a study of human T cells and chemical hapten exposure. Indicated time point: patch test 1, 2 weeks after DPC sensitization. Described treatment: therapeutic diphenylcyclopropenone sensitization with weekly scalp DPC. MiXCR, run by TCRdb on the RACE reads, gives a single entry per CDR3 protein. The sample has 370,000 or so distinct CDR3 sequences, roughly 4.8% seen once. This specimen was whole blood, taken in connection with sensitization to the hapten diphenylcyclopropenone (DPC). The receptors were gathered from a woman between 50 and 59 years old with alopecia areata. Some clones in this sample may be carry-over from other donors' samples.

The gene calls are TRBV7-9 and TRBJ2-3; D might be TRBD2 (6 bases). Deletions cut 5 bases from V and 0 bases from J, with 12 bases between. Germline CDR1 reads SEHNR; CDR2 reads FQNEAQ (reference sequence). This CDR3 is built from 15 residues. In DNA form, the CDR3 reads TGTGCCAGCAGCCTTACTAGCATTAGCACAGATACGCAGTATTTT. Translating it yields CASSLTSISTDTQYF.

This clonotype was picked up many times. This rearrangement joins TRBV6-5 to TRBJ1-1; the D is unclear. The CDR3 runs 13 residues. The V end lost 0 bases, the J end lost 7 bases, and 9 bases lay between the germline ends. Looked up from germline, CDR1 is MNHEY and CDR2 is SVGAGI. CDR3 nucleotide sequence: TGTGCCAGCAGTTACTCGACGATGAGTGAAGCTTTCTTT. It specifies CASSYSTMSEAFF.

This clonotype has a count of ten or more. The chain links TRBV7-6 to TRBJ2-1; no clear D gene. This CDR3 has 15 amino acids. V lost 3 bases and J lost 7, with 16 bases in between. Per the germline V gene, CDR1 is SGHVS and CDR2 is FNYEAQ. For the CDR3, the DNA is TGTGCCAGCAGCTTGGACGCCGGGTCCACTAATGAGCAGTTCTTC. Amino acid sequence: CASSLDAGSTNEQFF.

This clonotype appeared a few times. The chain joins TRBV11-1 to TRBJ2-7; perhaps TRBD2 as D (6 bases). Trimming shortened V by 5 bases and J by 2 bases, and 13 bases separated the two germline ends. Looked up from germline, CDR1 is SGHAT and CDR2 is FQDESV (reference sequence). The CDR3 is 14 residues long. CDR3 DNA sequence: TGTGCCAGCAGCGAAGCGGGCTACACCTACGAGCAGTACTTC. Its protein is CASSEAGYTYEQYF.

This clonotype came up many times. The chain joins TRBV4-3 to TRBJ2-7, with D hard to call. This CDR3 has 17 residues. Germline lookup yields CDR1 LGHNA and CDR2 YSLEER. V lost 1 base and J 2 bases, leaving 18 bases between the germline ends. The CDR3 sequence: CASSQGSSGVVPYEQYF. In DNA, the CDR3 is TGCGCCAGCAGCCAAGGATCGTCAGGCGTAGTTCCCTACGAGCAGTACTTC.